This TCR beta chain was identified in a study of PD-1 blockade in mismatch repair-deficient tumors. Study findings and constraints: Tumor-resident clones, often absent from pretreatment blood, expanded after pembrolizumab and then contracted.

Libraries were prepared by immunoSEQ multiplex PCR; TCRdb keeps only in-frame clonotypes and omits some of them. The sample lists approximately 51,000 clones; more than 65% were seen once. Germline lookup yields CDR1 SGHVS and CDR2 FQNEAQ. Trimming removed 1 base from V and 0 bases from J, with 21 bases in between. This CDR3 has 19 amino acids. As for this clone: No antigen is known for it.

The TCR-sequenced patients were a few responders to pembrolizumab. The TCR comes from an adult with mismatch repair-deficient cancer. The specimen was peripheral blood, collected roughly 19 weeks after starting pembrolizumab. The V and J genes are TRBV7-8 and TRBJ1-1; D is unresolved. The CDR3 reads CASSLGSTMDSVMNTEAFF. The DNA of the CDR3 is TGTGCCAGCAGCTTAGGGAGTACGATGGATAGCGTCATGAACACTGAAGCTTTCTTT.